The rows below give T cell receptor beta chains drawn from one sample of a study of regulatory T cells in long-lasting Graves disease. In TCRdb, the multiplex PCR reads were re-called with MiXCR into one record per CDR3 protein. The sample includes roughly 500,000 distinct CDR3 sequences, roughly 21% seen only once; the top ten take roughly 7.1%. The specimen comprised peripheral blood mononuclear cells (PBMCs), sampled when the disease was refractory, from a patient treated with antithyroid drugs. The receptors were sampled from a female donor with Graves disease. CDR3s include the opening cysteine and the closing phenylalanine or tryptophan. Fields, in order: V gene, J gene, D gene, clone size, CDR3 protein, CDR3 DNA. The D gene is left open where the match is weak. The size of a clone is reported for some rows only, either as once, few or many, or as a class for expanded clones.

V: TRBV28
J: TRBJ2-2
D: TRBD1
size: few
CDR3: CASIQGARDAGELFF
DNA: TGTGCCAGCATACAGGGGGCGCGGGATGCCGGGGAGCTGTTTTTT

V: TRBV10-3
J: TRBJ1-2
D: -
size: -
CDR3: CAISGPDDGYTF
DNA: TGTGCCATCAGTGGGCCAGATGATGGCTACACCTTC

V: TRBV2
J: TRBJ2-3
D: -
size: -
CDR3: CANGGLTDTQYF
DNA: TGTGCCAACGGGGGGCTCACAGATACGCAGTATTTT

V: TRBV20-1
J: TRBJ2-5
D: TRBD2
size: few
CDR3: CSADRDYQETQYF
DNA: TGCAGTGCTGACCGGGACTATCAAGAGACCCAGTACTTC

V: TRBV7-2
J: TRBJ1-4
D: -
size: many
CDR3: CASSSGGSATNEKLFF
DNA: TGTGCCAGCAGCTCCGGAGGATCCGCAACTAATGAAAAACTGTTTTTT

V: TRBV3-1
J: TRBJ2-5
D: TRBD1
size: -
CDR3: CASSRTPGQFETQYF
DNA: TGTGCCAGCAGCCGAACGCCGGGACAGTTTGAGACCCAGTACTTC

V: TRBV10-3
J: TRBJ2-6
D: -
size: few
CDR3: CAISEKVSGANVLTF
DNA: TGTGCCATCAGTGAAAAGGTCTCTGGGGCCAACGTCCTGACTTTC

V: TRBV24-1
J: TRBJ2-2
D: -
size: -
CDR3: CATSDLTGGYTGELFF
DNA: TGTGCCACCAGTGATTTGACCGGGGGCTACACCGGGGAGCTGTTTTTT

V: TRBV27
J: TRBJ2-7
D: TRBD2
size: many
CDR3: CASRQLAGATHEQYF
DNA: TGTGCCAGCAGACAACTAGCGGGAGCAACCCACGAGCAGTACTTC

V: TRBV6-2/TRBV6-3
J: TRBJ1-1
D: -
size: -
CDR3: CASSLGGAGNSEAFF
DNA: TGTGCCAGCAGTTTGGGAGGGGCGGGGAACAGTGAAGCTTTCTTT

V: TRBV20-1
J: TRBJ2-7
D: TRBD1
size: few
CDR3: CSAKPGDSYEQYF
DNA: TGCAGTGCTAAACCAGGGGACAGCTACGAGCAGTACTTC

V: TRBV20-1
J: TRBJ2-1
D: TRBD1
size: -
CDR3: CSAAGTANEQFF
DNA: TGCAGTGCTGCCGGGACAGCCAATGAGCAGTTCTTC

V: TRBV7-8
J: TRBJ2-5
D: TRBD2
size: -
CDR3: CASSVGLAGGPGETQYF
DNA: TGTGCCAGCAGCGTAGGTCTAGCGGGAGGGCCAGGAGAGACCCAGTACTTC

V: TRBV20-1
J: TRBJ1-1
D: -
size: -
CDR3: CSASKMNTEAFF
DNA: TGCAGTGCTAGCAAAATGAACACTGAAGCTTTCTTT

V: TRBV7-2
J: TRBJ2-7
D: -
size: -
CDR3: CASSLDWAPPQAYEQYF
DNA: TGTGCCAGCAGCTTAGATTGGGCGCCTCCACAGGCTTACGAGCAGTACTTC

V: TRBV7-9
J: TRBJ1-4
D: -
size: -
CDR3: CASSPRNMDSEKLFF
DNA: TGTGCCAGCAGTCCTCGAAATATGGACAGTGAAAAACTGTTTTTT

V: TRBV5-4
J: TRBJ2-2
D: -
size: -
CDR3: CASSPMEGADTGELFF
DNA: TGTGCCAGCAGCCCGATGGAGGGGGCTGACACCGGGGAGCTGTTTTTT

V: TRBV14
J: TRBJ2-3
D: -
size: few
CDR3: CASSFQTRGSDTQYF
DNA: TGTGCCAGCAGTTTTCAGACCCGAGGAAGTGATACGCAGTATTTT

V: TRBV28
J: TRBJ1-1
D: -
size: many
CDR3: CASSFLGRNTEAFF
DNA: TGTGCCAGCAGTTTTTTGGGCAGGAACACTGAAGCTTTCTTT

V: TRBV12-3/TRBV12-4
J: TRBJ2-1
D: TRBD2
size: -
CDR3: CASSFLWAGGPEQFF
DNA: TGTGCCAGCAGTTTTCTGTGGGCGGGGGGGCCTGAGCAGTTCTTC

V: TRBV18
J: TRBJ2-6
D: -
size: -
CDR3: CASSPPGAGANVLTF
DNA: TGTGCCAGCTCACCACCCGGAGCCGGGGCCAACGTCCTGACTTTC

V: TRBV28
J: TRBJ1-4
D: TRBD1
size: many
CDR3: CASSSGQPNEKLFF
DNA: TGTGCCAGCAGTTCGGGACAGCCTAATGAAAAACTGTTTTTT

V: TRBV27
J: TRBJ2-5
D: TRBD2
size: many
CDR3: CASSLLGVAGDQETQYF
DNA: TGTGCCAGCAGTTTATTGGGGGTAGCGGGAGATCAAGAGACCCAGTACTTC

V: TRBV14
J: TRBJ2-2
D: TRBD1
size: few
CDR3: CASSQVSVVTLSDRPTGELFF
DNA: TGTGCCAGCAGCCAAGTCAGTGTAGTAACCCTATCGGACAGGCCCACCGGGGAGCTGTTTTTT

V: TRBV7-2
J: TRBJ2-4
D: -
size: few
CDR3: CASSLVSGKNIQYF
DNA: TGTGCCAGCAGCTTAGTGTCAGGGAAAAACATTCAGTACTTC

V: TRBV3-1
J: TRBJ2-5
D: TRBD1
size: -
CDR3: CASTHDGQGAWETQYF
DNA: TGTGCCAGCACCCATGACGGACAGGGGGCTTGGGAGACCCAGTACTTC

V: TRBV6-1
J: TRBJ1-2
D: -
size: many
CDR3: CASSATTDGYTF
DNA: TGTGCCAGCAGTGCGACGACGGATGGCTACACCTTC

V: TRBV4-3
J: TRBJ1-3
D: -
size: -
CDR3: CASSQEGHTTVSGNTIYF
DNA: TGCGCCAGCAGCCAAGAGGGACATACGACAGTCTCTGGAAACACCATATATTTT

V: TRBV5-1
J: TRBJ2-2
D: -
size: many
CDR3: CASSLVEAGELFF
DNA: TGCGCCAGCAGCTTGGTAGAGGCCGGGGAGCTGTTTTTT

V: TRBV19
J: TRBJ1-2
D: -
size: few
CDR3: CASSIQVANYGYTF
DNA: TGTGCCAGTAGTATACAGGTAGCTAACTATGGCTACACCTTC

V: TRBV27
J: TRBJ2-7
D: TRBD1
size: many
CDR3: CASSSSGTDLYEQYF
DNA: TGTGCCAGCAGTTCATCCGGGACAGACCTCTACGAGCAGTACTTC

V: TRBV9
J: TRBJ2-7
D: -
size: -
CDR3: CASSVEPSSLYEQYF
DNA: TGTGCCAGCAGCGTAGAGCCGAGTTCTTTGTACGAGCAGTACTTC

V: TRBV12-5
J: TRBJ1-1
D: TRBD1
size: few
CDR3: CASGFTGTGDMNTEAFF
DNA: TGTGCTAGTGGTTTTACCGGGACAGGGGACATGAACACTGAAGCTTTCTTT

V: TRBV30
J: TRBJ1-2
D: TRBD1
size: few
CDR3: CAWRRTGVILTKANYGYTF
DNA: TGTGCCTGGAGGAGGACAGGAGTTATTTTAACGAAGGCGAACTATGGCTACACCTTC

V: TRBV24-1
J: TRBJ1-1
D: -
size: few
CDR3: CATSETDLSGDTEAFF
DNA: TGTGCCACCAGTGAAACGGACCTCTCCGGCGACACTGAAGCTTTCTTT

V: TRBV4-1
J: TRBJ1-3
D: -
size: -
CDR3: CASSQVYKTGSGNTIYF
DNA: TGCGCCAGCAGCCAAGTCTATAAGACAGGATCTGGAAACACCATATATTTT

V: TRBV7-2
J: TRBJ2-5
D: -
size: -
CDR3: CASSSPREVETQYF
DNA: TGTGCCAGCAGCTCGCCCCGAGAGGTGGAGACCCAGTACTTC

V: TRBV20-1
J: TRBJ2-7
D: -
size: few
CDR3: CSASAGASGSYEQYF
DNA: TGCAGTGCTAGCGCGGGGGCATCTGGTTCCTACGAGCAGTACTTC

V: TRBV6-1
J: TRBJ2-3
D: TRBD2
size: -
CDR3: CASILAGADTQYF
DNA: TGTGCCAGCATCCTAGCGGGGGCAGATACGCAGTATTTT

V: TRBV20-1
J: TRBJ2-5
D: TRBD2
size: many
CDR3: CSARPQREEETQYF
DNA: TGCAGTGCTAGGCCGCAGCGGGAAGAAGAGACCCAGTACTTC

V: TRBV5-1
J: TRBJ2-2
D: -
size: many
CDR3: CASSAPRAANTGELFF
DNA: TGCGCCAGCAGCGCCCCGAGGGCCGCGAACACCGGGGAGCTGTTTTTT